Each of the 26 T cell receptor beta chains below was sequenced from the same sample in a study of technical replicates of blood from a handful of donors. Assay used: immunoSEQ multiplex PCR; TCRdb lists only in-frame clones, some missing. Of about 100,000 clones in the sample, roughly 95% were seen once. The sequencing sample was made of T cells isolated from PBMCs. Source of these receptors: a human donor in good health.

CDR3 bases: TGTGCCTGGAGTGAAGCGGGGCTCACAGATACGCAGTATTTT. Its translation: CAWSEAGLTDTQYF. This chain joins TRBV30 and TRBJ2-3, with 7 nucleotides matching TRBD2. The V segment lost 1 base and the J segment 2 bases; nucleotides outside the gene matches: 3. The CDR3 is made up of 14 amino acids. The V gene's germline CDR1 is GTSNPN and CDR2 SVGIG (reference sequence).

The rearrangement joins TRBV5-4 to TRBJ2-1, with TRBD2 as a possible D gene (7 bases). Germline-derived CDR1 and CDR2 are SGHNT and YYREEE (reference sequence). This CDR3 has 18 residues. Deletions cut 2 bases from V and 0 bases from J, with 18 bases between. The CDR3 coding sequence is TGTGCCAGCAGCTTTTTGCGGGAGCAGGGGAGCTCCTACAATGAGCAGTTCTTC. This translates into CASSFLREQGSSYNEQFF.

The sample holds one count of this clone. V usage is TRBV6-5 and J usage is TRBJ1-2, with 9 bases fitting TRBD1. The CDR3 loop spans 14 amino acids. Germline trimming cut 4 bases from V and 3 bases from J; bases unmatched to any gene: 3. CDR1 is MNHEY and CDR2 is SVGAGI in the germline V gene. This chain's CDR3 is CASSFDRGDYGYTF. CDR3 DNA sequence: TGTGCCAGCAGTTTCGACAGGGGGGACTATGGCTACACCTTC.

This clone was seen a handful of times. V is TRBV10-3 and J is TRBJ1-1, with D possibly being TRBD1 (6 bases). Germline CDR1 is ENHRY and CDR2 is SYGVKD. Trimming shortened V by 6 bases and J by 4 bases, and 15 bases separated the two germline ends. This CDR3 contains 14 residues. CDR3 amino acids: CAISATGMGTEAFF. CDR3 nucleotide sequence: TGTGCCATCAGCGCTACAGGGATGGGCACTGAAGCTTTCTTT.

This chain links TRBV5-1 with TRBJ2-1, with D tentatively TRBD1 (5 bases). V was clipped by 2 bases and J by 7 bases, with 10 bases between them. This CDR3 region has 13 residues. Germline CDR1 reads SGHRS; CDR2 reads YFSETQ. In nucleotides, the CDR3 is TGCGCCAGCAGCTTAGCCAGGGATAATGAGCAGTTCTTC. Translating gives CASSLARDNEQFF.

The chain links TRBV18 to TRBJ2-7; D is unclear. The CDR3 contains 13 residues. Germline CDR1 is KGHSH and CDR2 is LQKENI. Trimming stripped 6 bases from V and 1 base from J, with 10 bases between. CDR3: CASSRTQSYEQYF. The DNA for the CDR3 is TGTGCCAGCTCTCGCACCCAGTCCTACGAGCAGTACTTC.

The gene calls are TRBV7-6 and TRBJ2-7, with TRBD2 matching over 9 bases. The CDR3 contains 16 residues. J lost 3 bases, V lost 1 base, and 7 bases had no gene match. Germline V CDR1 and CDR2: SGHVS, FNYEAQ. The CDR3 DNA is TGTGCCAGCAGCTTAGGATCGAGCGGGAGGAACTACGAGCAGTACTTC. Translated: CASSLGSSGRNYEQYF.

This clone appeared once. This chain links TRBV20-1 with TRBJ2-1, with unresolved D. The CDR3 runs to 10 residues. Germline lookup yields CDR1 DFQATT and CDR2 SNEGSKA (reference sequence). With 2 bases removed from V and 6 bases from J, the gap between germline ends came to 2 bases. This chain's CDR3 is CSARRNEQFF. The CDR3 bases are TGCAGTGCTAGACGCAATGAGCAGTTCTTC.

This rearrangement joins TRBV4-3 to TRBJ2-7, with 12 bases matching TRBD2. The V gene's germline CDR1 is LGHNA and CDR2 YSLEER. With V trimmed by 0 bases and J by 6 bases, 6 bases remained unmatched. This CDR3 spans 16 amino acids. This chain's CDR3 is CASSQDVLLAGGEQYF. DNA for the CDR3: TGCGCCAGCAGCCAAGACGTCCTACTAGCGGGAGGCGAGCAGTACTTC.

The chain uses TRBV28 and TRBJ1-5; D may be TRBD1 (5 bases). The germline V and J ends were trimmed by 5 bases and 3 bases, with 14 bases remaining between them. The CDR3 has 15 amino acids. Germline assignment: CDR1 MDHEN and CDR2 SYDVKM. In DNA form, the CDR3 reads TGTGCCAGCAGTCAAGACGACAGATCCAATCAGCCCCAGCATTTT. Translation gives CASSQDDRSNQPQHF.

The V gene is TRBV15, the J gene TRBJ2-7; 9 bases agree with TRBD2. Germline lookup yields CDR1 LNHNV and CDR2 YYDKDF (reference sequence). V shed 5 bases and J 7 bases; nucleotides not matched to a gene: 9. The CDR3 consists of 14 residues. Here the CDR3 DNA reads TGTGCCACCAGCGCCCGGCGGGAGGGGAGGGAGCAGTACTTC. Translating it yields CATSARREGREQYF.

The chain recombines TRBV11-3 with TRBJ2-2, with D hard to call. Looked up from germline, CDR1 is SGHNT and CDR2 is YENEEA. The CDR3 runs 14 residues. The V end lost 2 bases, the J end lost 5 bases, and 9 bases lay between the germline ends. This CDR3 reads CASSLYSGTGELFF. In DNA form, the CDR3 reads TGTGCCAGCAGCTTATATTCCGGGACCGGGGAGCTGTTTTTT.

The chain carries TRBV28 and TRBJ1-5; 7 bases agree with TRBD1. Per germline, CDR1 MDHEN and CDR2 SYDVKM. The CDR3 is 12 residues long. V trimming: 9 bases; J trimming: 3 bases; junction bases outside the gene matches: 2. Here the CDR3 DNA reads TGTGCCAGAACAGGGGACAATCAGCCCCAGCATTTT. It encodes CARTGDNQPQHF.

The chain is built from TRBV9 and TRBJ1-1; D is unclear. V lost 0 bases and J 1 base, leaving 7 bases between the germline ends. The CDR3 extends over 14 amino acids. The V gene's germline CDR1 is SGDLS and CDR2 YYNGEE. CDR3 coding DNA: TGTGCCAGCAGCGTAGTCAGGCCGAACACTGAAGCTTTCTTT. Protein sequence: CASSVVRPNTEAFF.

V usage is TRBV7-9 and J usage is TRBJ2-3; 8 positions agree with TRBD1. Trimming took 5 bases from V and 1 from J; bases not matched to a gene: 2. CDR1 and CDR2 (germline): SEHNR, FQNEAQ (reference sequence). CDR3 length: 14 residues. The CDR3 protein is CASSPTGGTDTQYF. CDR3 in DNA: TGTGCCAGCAGCCCGACAGGGGGCACAGATACGCAGTATTTT.

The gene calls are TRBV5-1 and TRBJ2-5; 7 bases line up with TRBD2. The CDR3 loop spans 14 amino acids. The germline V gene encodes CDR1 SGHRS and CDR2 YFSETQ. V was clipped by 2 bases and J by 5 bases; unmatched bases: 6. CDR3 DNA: TGCGCCAGCAGCTTTGCTAGCGGTCCGGAGACCCAGTACTTC. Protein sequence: CASSFASGPETQYF. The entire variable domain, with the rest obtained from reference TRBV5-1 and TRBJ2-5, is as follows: KAGVTQTPRYLIKTRGQQVTLSCSPISGHRSVSWYQQTPGQGLQFLFEYFSETQRNKGNFPGRFSGRQFSNSRSEMNVSTLELGDSALYLCASSFASGPETQYFGPGTRLLVL.

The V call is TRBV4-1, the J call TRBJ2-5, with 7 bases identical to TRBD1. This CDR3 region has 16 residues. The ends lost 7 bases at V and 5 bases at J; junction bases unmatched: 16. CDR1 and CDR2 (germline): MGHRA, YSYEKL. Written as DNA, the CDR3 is TGCGCCAGCAACTGGAGATATAAGACAGGGCAGGAGACCCAGTACTTC. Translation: CASNWRYKTGQETQYF.

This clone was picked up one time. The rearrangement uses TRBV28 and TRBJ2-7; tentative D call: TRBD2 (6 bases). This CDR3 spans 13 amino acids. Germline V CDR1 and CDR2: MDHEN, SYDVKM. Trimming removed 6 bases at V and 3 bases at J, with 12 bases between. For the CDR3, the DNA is TGTGCCAGCAGGGGGGACTCCTACTACGAGCAGTACTTC. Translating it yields CASRGDSYYEQYF.

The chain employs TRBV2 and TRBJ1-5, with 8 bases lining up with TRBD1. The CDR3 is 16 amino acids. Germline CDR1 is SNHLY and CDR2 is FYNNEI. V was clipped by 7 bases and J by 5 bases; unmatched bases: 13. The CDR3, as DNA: TGTGCCAGCAACTCTAGGACAGGGAAGGGGGATCAGCCCCAGCATTTT. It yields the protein CASNSRTGKGDQPQHF. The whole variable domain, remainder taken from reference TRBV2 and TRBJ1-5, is EPEVTQTPSHQVTQMGQEVILRCVPISNHLYFYWYRQILGQKVEFLVSFYNNEISEKSEIFDDQFSVERPDGSNFTLKIRSTKLEDSAMYFCASNSRTGKGDQPQHFGDGTRLSIL.

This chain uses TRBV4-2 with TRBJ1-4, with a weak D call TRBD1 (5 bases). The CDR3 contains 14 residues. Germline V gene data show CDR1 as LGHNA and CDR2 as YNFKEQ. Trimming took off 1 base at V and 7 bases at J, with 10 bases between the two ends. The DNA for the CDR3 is TGTGCCAGCAGCCAAGCGGGGGGTTTTGAAAAACTGTTTTTT. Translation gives CASSQAGGFEKLFF.

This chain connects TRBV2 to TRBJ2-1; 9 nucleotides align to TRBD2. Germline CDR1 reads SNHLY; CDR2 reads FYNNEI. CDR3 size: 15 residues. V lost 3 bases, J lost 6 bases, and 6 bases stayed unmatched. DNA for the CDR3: TGTGCCAGCAGTGAGGGCGGGAGGGATACCAATGAGCAGTTCTTC. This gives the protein CASSEGGRDTNEQFF.

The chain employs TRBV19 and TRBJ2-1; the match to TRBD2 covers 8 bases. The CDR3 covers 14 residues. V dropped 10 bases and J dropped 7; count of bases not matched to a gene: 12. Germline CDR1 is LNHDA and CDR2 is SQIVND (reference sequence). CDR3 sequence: CATKHSGRYNEQFF. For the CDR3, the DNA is TGTGCCACAAAGCACAGCGGGAGATATAATGAGCAGTTCTTC.

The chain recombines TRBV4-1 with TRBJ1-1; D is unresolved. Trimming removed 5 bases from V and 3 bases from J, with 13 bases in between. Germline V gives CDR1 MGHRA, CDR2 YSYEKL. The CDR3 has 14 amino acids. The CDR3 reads CASSSRGGYTEAFF. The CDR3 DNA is TGCGCCAGCAGCTCCCGCGGTGGGTACACTGAAGCTTTCTTT.

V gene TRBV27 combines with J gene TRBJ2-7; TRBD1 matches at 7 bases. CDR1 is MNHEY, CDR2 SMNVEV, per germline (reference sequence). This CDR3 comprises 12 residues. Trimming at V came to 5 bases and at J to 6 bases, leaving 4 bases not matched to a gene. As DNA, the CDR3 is TGTGCCAGCAGTCCCACAGGGGTCGAGCAGTACTTC. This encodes CASSPTGVEQYF.

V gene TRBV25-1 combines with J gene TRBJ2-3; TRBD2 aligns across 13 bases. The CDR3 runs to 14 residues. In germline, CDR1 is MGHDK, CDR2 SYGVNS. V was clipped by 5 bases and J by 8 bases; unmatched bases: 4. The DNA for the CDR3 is TGTGCCAGCAGTCGGACTAGCGGGAGTGGTACGCAGTATTTT. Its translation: CASSRTSGSGTQYF.

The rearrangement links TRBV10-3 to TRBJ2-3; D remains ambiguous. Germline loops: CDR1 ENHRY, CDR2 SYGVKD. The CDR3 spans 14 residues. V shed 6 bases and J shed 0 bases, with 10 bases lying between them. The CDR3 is CAISSRTSTDTQYF. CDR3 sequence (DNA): TGTGCCATCAGCTCTAGAACTAGCACAGATACGCAGTATTTT.